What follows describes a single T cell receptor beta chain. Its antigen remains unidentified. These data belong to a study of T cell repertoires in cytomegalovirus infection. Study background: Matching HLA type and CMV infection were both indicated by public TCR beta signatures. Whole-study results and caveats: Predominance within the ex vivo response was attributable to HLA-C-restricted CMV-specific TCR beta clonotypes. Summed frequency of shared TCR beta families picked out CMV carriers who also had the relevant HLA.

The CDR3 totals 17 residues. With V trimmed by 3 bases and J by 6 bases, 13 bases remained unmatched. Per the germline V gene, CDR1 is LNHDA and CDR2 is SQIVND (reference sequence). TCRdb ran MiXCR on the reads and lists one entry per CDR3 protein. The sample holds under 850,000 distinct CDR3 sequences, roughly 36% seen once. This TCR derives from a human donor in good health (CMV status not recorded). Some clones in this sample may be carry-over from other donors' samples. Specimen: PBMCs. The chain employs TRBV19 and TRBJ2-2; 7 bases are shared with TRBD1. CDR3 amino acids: CASSIVPLKQGSGELFF. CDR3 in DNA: TGTGCCAGTAGTATTGTGCCTCTTAAACAGGGGTCCGGGGAGCTGTTTTTT.